This T cell receptor beta chain was recovered during a study of blood T cell repertoires in COVID-19. This clone came up once. Using immunoSEQ multiplex PCR, the repertoire was profiled, and TCRdb retains in-frame clones only, with some absent. Found here are over 30,000 clones, about 85% of them singletons; the top ten hold over 25%. Trimming took 0 bases from V and 6 from J; bases not matched to a gene: 11. Per germline, CDR1 LGHNA and CDR2 YSLEER. The CDR3 is 16 residues long. The sequencing sample was made of peripheral blood. The gene calls are TRBV4-3 and TRBJ2-7; 7 bases are a match to TRBD2. This receptor was obtained from a man older than 75 with active or convalescent COVID-19. CDR3 nucleotide sequence: TGCGCCAGCAGCCAAGATCTGGCTAGCGGCTCTGTCGAGCAGTACTTC. Amino acids: CASSQDLASGSVEQYF.